Listed below are T cell receptor beta chains from one sample, sequenced in a study of glioma-infiltrating T cells. Using its own MiXCR run on the multiplex PCR reads, TCRdb lists one record per CDR3 protein. The data contain 300,000 to 400,000 distinct CDR3 sequences, 41% of them singletons. Input material: glioma tissue, nonneoplastic brain tissue, or PBMCs (not recorded which). The receptors were gathered from a human donor with low-grade glioma or glioblastoma, undergoing nonglioma brain surgery, or in good health (not recorded which). Each CDR3 is given with its conserved first and last residue. The D gene is left open where the match is weak. Clone size is shown for a subset of rows, as once, few, many or a class of expanded clone.

D	length	J	size	V	CDR3	DNA
.	15	TRBJ1-2	few	TRBV28	CASSLSGSSLYGYTF	TGTGCCAGCAGTTTGAGCGGTTCCTCCCTTTATGGCTACACCTTC
.	14	TRBJ2-7	.	TRBV12-3/TRBV12-4	CASTFAGINYEQYF	TGTGCCAGCACCTTCGCGGGTATAAACTACGAGCAGTACTTC
TRBD2	17	TRBJ2-5	.	TRBV20-1	CSARIKTSGILSLAQYF	TGCAGTGCTAGAATCAAGACTAGCGGAATCCTCTCGTTAGCCCAGTACTTC
.	13	TRBJ1-1	few	TRBV7-9	CATRERELSLDSF	.
TRBD1	16	TRBJ2-1	.	TRBV18	CASSPTGTGAYNEQFF	TGTGCCAGCTCACCCACCGGGACAGGGGCCTACAATGAGCAGTTCTTC
TRBD1	14	TRBJ1-6	few	TRBV28	CASRTGAYNSPLHF	TGTGCCAGCAGAACAGGGGCCTATAATTCACCCCTCCACTTT
TRBD2	15	TRBJ2-5	few	TRBV15	CATSRGRTSGTAGYF	TGTGCCACCAGCAGAGGGAGGACTAGCGGGACGGCGGGGTACTTC
.	16	TRBJ2-2	.	TRBV7-6	CASSSQSSQNTGELFF	TGTGCCAGCAGCTCACAGTCCAGTCAGAACACCGGGGAGCTGTTTTTT
.	15	TRBJ2-2	.	TRBV7-9	CASSLTRGGDGELFF	TGTGCCAGCAGCCTAACCCGAGGGGGTGACGGGGAGCTGTTTTTT
TRBD2	16	TRBJ2-1	many	TRBV20-1	CSATPGLSPSYNEQFF	TGCAGTGCCACTCCGGGACTATCTCCATCCTACAATGAGCAGTTCTTC
.	16	TRBJ2-7	.	TRBV6-2/TRBV6-3	CASSYGHFPLTYEQYF	TGTGCCAGCAGTTACGGACATTTCCCATTAACCTACGAGCAGTACTTC
TRBD2	16	TRBJ2-1	few	TRBV25-1	CASSDGGSGILNEQFF	TGTGCCAGCAGTGACGGCGGTAGCGGGATATTAAATGAGCAGTTCTTC